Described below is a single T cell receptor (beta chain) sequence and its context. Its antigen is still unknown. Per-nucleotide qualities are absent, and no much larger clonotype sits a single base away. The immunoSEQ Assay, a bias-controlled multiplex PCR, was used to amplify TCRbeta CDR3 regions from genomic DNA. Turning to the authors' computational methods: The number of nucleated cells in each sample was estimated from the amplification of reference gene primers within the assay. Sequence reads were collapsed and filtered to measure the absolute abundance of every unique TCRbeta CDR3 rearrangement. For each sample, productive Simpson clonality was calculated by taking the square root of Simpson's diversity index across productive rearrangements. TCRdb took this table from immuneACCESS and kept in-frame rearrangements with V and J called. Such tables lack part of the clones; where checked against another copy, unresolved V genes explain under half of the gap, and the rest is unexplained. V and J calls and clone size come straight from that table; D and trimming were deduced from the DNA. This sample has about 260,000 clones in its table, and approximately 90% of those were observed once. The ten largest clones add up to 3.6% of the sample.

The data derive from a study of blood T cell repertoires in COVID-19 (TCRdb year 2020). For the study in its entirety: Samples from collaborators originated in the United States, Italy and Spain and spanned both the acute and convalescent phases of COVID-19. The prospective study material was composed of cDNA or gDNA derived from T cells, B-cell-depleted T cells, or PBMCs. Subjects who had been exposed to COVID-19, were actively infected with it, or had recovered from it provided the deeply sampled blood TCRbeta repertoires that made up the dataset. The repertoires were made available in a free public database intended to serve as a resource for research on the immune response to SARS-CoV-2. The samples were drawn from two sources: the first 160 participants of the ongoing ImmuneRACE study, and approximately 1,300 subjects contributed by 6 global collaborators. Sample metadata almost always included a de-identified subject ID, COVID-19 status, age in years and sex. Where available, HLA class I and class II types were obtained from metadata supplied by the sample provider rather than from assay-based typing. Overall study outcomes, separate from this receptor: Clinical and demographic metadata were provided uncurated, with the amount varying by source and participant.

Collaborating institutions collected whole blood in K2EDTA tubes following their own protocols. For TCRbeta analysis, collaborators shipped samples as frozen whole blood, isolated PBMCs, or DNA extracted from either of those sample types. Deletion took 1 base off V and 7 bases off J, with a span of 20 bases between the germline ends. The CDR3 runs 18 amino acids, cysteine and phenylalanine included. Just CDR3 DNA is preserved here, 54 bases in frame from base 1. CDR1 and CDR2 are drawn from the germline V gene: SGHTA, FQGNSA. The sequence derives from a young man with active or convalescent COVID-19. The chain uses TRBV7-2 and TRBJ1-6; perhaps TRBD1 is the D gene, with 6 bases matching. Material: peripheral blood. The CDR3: CASSLGVFGQGINSPLHF. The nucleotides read TGTGCCAGCAGCTTAGGAGTTTTCGGGCAGGGGATAAATTCACCCCTCCACTTT.